The 29 T cell receptor beta chains in this list originate from one sample, sequenced in a study of cytomegalovirus exposure and HLA in healthy donors. PCR amplification relied on 60 Vbeta primers (plus 13 Jbeta primers). Method: immunoSEQ multiplex PCR; TCRdb's copy keeps in-frame clones and lacks some. The table has about 130,000 clones, 79% seen once. What was sequenced was PBMCs. These TCRs come from a young man in good health and CMV-seronegative.

The chain employs TRBV4-1 and TRBJ1-1, with D perhaps matching TRBD1 (5 bases). The CDR3 runs to 14 residues. In germline, CDR1 is MGHRA, CDR2 YSYEKL. V lost 4 bases and J 1 base, leaving 10 bases between the germline ends. CDR3 in amino acids: CASSLRTTNTEAFF. The CDR3 DNA reads TGCGCCAGCAGCCTTAGGACAACGAACACTGAAGCTTTCTTT.

V is TRBV9 and J is TRBJ2-1, with 12 bases fitting TRBD2. V was pared by 0 bases and J by 7 bases, with 5 bases of the junction left unmatched. The CDR3 sequence is 16 residues long. Germline assignment: CDR1 SGDLS and CDR2 YYNGEE. CDR3 DNA sequence: TGTGCCAGCAGCGTAGTTCTAGCGGGAGGGGGGAATGAGCAGTTCTTC. Translation gives CASSVVLAGGGNEQFF.

The V and J genes are TRBV2 and TRBJ1-1, with TRBD1 matching 9 bases. The ends lost 6 bases at V and 3 bases at J; junction bases unmatched: 8. Looked up from germline, CDR1 is SNHLY and CDR2 is FYNNEI. CDR3 length: 15 amino acids. The CDR3 DNA follows: TGTGCCAGCAGAGAGACACAGGGGGCATACACTGAAGCTTTCTTT. Its protein is CASRETQGAYTEAFF.

The rearrangement links TRBV5-6 to TRBJ2-7; 11 bases agree with TRBD1. V lost 2 bases and J lost 1; bases outside the gene matches: 2. CDR1 and CDR2 from the germline V gene are SGHDT and YYEEEE. The CDR3 consists of 15 residues. CDR3 loop: CASSFRDRGSYEQYF. The DNA for the CDR3 is TGTGCCAGCAGCTTCCGGGACAGGGGGTCCTACGAGCAGTACTTC. Full variable domain (remainder filled in from reference TRBV5-6 and TRBJ2-7): DAGVTQSPTHLIKTRGQQVTLRCSPKSGHDTVSWYQQALGQGPQFIFQYYEEEERQRGNFPDRFSGHQFPNYSSELNVNALLLGDSALYLCASSFRDRGSYEQYFGPGTRLTVT.

The chain recombines TRBV29-1 with TRBJ1-1; a weak D match, TRBD1 (5 bases). The germline CDR1 and CDR2 sequences are SQVTM and ANQGSEA. The germline V and J ends were trimmed by 4 bases and 4 bases, with 13 bases remaining between them. The CDR3 covers 13 residues. The CDR3 DNA follows: TGCAGCGTTGGATGGGGAAGGGGCACTGAAGCTTTCTTT. It encodes CSVGWGRGTEAFF.

The table lists this clone with a few counts. This chain joins TRBV4-3 and TRBJ2-1; D unresolved. CDR1 is LGHNA and CDR2 is YSLEER in the germline V gene. The CDR3 has 12 residues. Trimming shortened V by 0 bases and J by 11 bases, and 8 bases separated the two germline ends. The CDR3, as DNA: TGCGCCAGCAGCCAAGACTTTTATAAGCAGTTCTTC. It is translated as CASSQDFYKQFF.

This clone appeared a few times. This chain connects TRBV19 to TRBJ1-6; D ambiguous. The CDR3 is 15 residues long. Looked up from germline, CDR1 is LNHDA and CDR2 is SQIVND (reference sequence). The V end was cut by 5 bases, the J end by 10 bases, with 18 bases between. The CDR3 DNA reads TGTGCCAGTAGTCATATAGATTCAAGCGGCTCACCCCTCCACTTT. Its protein is CASSHIDSSGSPLHF.

This clone appeared once. The V gene is TRBV18, the J gene TRBJ2-3; TRBD2 aligns across 7 bases. Germline-derived CDR1 and CDR2 are KGHSH and LQKENI. J was trimmed by 0 bases and V by 3 bases; bases with no gene match: 12. There are 18 residues in the CDR3. In DNA, the CDR3 is TGTGCCAGCTCACCGCTGTCTAAACTAGCGACAAGCACAGATACGCAGTATTTT. Translated, it gives CASSPLSKLATSTDTQYF.

J is TRBJ1-5 and V is TRBV7-2; TRBD1 aligns across 10 bases. CDR1 is SGHTA, CDR2 FQGNSA, per germline. CDR3 size: 16 residues. The junction had 3 bases not matched to a gene; V was cut back by 1 base and J by 3 bases. CDR3 nucleotides: TGTGCCAGCAGCTTAGGGACAGGGGGATCCAATCAGCCCCAGCATTTT. Its protein is CASSLGTGGSNQPQHF.

The chain uses TRBV5-1 and TRBJ2-2; the D gene is possibly TRBD1 (6 bases). This CDR3 spans 15 amino acids. The germline V gene encodes CDR1 SGHRS and CDR2 YFSETQ. Trimming removed 1 base from V and 7 bases from J, with 14 bases in between. Here the CDR3 reads CASSLIGDTVGELFF. CDR3 coding DNA: TGCGCCAGCAGCTTGATCGGGGACACGGTCGGGGAGCTGTTTTTT.

This chain uses TRBV5-1 with TRBJ1-2, with D perhaps TRBD1 (5 bases). CDR1 is SGHRS, CDR2 YFSETQ, per germline. This CDR3 contains 14 residues. V lost 0 bases to trimming and J lost 5 bases, with 11 bases between them. The CDR3 sequence is CASSLDRSMYGYTF. CDR3 nucleotide sequence: TGCGCCAGCAGCTTGGACAGGTCCATGTATGGCTACACCTTC.

This chain joins TRBV29-1 and TRBJ1-2; weak D call: TRBD1 (5 bases). The V end was cut by 0 bases, the J end by 1 base, with 12 bases between. CDR1 is SQVTM and CDR2 is ANQGSEA in the germline V gene. This CDR3 is 15 amino acids long. This chain's CDR3 is CSVEDRQGSNYGYTF. The CDR3 DNA is TGCAGCGTTGAAGATCGGCAGGGTAGTAACTATGGCTACACCTTC. The complete variable domain, with remaining parts taken from reference TRBV29-1 and TRBJ1-2, reads SAVISQKPSRDICQRGTSLTIQCQVDSQVTMMFWYRQQPGQSLTLIATANQGSEATYESGFVIDKFPISRPNLTFSTLTVSNMSPEDSSIYLCSVEDRQGSNYGYTFGSGTRLTVV.

The sample holds a few counts of this clone. The chain joins TRBV2 to TRBJ2-2; 7 nucleotides align to TRBD2. Germline lookup yields CDR1 SNHLY and CDR2 FYNNEI. The length of the CDR3 is 15 residues. Germline trimming cut 6 bases from V and 0 bases from J; bases unmatched to any gene: 4. The CDR3 DNA sequence: TGTGCCAGCAGCGGGAGGACCACGAACACCGGGGAGCTGTTTTTT. Translating it yields CASSGRTTNTGELFF.

The chain employs TRBV30 and TRBJ2-1; 9 bases map to TRBD1. V shed 0 bases, J shed 10 bases, and the junction held 4 bases outside the gene matches. CDR1 GTSNPN and CDR2 SVGIG come from the germline V gene (reference sequence). The CDR3 has 13 amino acids. CDR3 coding DNA: TGTGCCTGGAGTGTAACAGGGGGCCGAGAGCAGTTCTTC. Translated: CAWSVTGGREQFF. Using reference TRBV30 and TRBJ2-1 for the parts outside the CDR3, the full variable domain is SQTIHQWPATLVQPVGSPLSLECTVEGTSNPNLYWYRQAAGRGLQLLFYSVGIGQISSEVPQNLSASRPQDRQFILSSKKLLLSDSGFYLCAWSVTGGREQFFGPGTRLTVL.

J is TRBJ2-3 and V is TRBV7-2; TRBD1 is a possible D gene (6 bases). This CDR3 is built from 15 residues. Trimming shortened V by 3 bases and J by 6 bases, and 16 bases separated the two germline ends. Germline V lookup: CDR1 SGHTA, CDR2 FQGNSA. The CDR3 here is CASSLNRVLGDTQYF. For the CDR3, the DNA is TGTGCCAGCAGCTTGAACAGGGTTCTTGGGGATACGCAGTATTTT.

Comments on this clone: The germline gene is not matched at one end of the junction; a read error may be the cause. The chain combines TRBV27 with TRBJ1-1, with D unresolved. CDR3 length equals 15 residues. Germline V gene lookup returns CDR1 MNHEY and CDR2 SMNVEV (reference sequence). CDR3 sequence (DNA): TGTGCCAGCAGTTTAAAAAGAGGGATGAACACTGGAGCTTTCTTT. Amino acids: CASSLKRGMNTGAFF.

This chain joins TRBV7-9 and TRBJ1-2; weak D call: TRBD1 (6 bases). V was cut by 0 bases and J by 2 bases, with 7 bases left in between. The CDR3 consists of 14 residues. Germline CDR1 is SEHNR and CDR2 is FQNEAQ (reference sequence). The DNA for the CDR3 is TGTGCCAGCAGCTTAGCGCAGGGGAACTATGGCTACACCTTC. Residues: CASSLAQGNYGYTF. The full variable domain, rest sourced from reference TRBV7-9 and TRBJ1-2, is DTGVSQNPRHKITKRGQNVTFRCDPISEHNRLYWYRQTLGQGPEFLTYFQNEAQLEKSRLLSDRFSAERPKGSFSTLEIQRTEQGDSAMYLCASSLAQGNYGYTFGSGTRLTVV.

This rearrangement joins TRBV5-1 to TRBJ2-2; 9 nucleotides align to TRBD1. Trimming took 7 bases from V and 3 from J; bases not matched to a gene: 4. The V gene's germline CDR1 is SGHRS and CDR2 YFSETQ. The CDR3 loop spans 14 amino acids. The CDR3 DNA follows: TGCGCCAGCTCACAGGGGGCGGACACCGGGGAGCTGTTTTTT. Translated, it gives CASSQGADTGELFF.

A word on this clone: Likely a read error: the CDR3 ends without its conserved phenylalanine or tryptophan. The V call is TRBV27, the J call TRBJ1-5; the match to TRBD1 covers 7 bases. Germline V CDR1 and CDR2: MNHEY, SMNVEV (reference sequence). J gave up 0 bases and V 5 bases, and 4 bases lay outside the gene matches. The CDR3 is made up of 15 amino acids. The DNA of the CDR3 is TGTGCCAGCAGTCCAGGACAGGCTAGCAATCAGCCCCAGCATCTT. Its protein product is CASSPGQASNQPQHL.

V is TRBV2 and J is TRBJ2-3; tentative D call: TRBD2 (5 bases). The CDR3 length is 15 residues. The V gene lost 7 bases and the J gene lost 4 bases, with 18 bases spanning the gap. The germline gives CDR1 SNHLY, CDR2 FYNNEI. The CDR3 protein is CASKVTSWRPDTQYF. The CDR3 DNA reads TGTGCCAGCAAAGTTACTTCCTGGAGGCCAGATACGCAGTATTTT.

The chain couples TRBV30 to TRBJ1-1, with D hard to call. V was trimmed by 3 bases and J by 3 bases, leaving 20 bases between them. CDR3 length: 16 residues. Germline V gene data show CDR1 as GTSNPN and CDR2 as SVGIG (reference sequence). In DNA, the CDR3 is TGTGCCTGGAGGAGGGTGGGTCGGTTTACGTACACTGAAGCTTTCTTT. This translates into CAWRRVGRFTYTEAFF.

The chain links TRBV18 to TRBJ1-3, with TRBD1 identical over 8 bases. This CDR3 has 15 amino acids. Germline trimming cut 3 bases from V and 4 bases from J; bases unmatched to any gene: 5. Looked up from germline, CDR1 is KGHSH and CDR2 is LQKENI. CDR3 amino acids: CASSPDRTGGNTIYF. CDR3 nucleotide sequence: TGTGCCAGCTCACCGGATCGGACAGGGGGAAACACCATATATTTT.

V is TRBV4-1 and J is TRBJ2-5; D possibly corresponds to TRBD2 (6 bases). The germline gives CDR1 MGHRA, CDR2 YSYEKL. Trimming removed 0 bases at V and 9 bases at J, with 17 bases between. The CDR3 loop spans 15 amino acids. This CDR3 reads CASSQDFGGSGAQYF. The CDR3, as DNA: TGCGCCAGCAGCCAAGATTTTGGAGGGTCCGGGGCCCAGTACTTC.

The chain joins TRBV10-2 to TRBJ2-4; no definite D call. Trimming removed 2 bases from V and 1 base from J, with 9 bases in between. This CDR3 spans 15 amino acids. Germline V gene sequence: CDR1 WSHSY, CDR2 SAAADI. The CDR3 DNA follows: TGCGCCAGCAGTGAGATCTCAGCGGCCAAAAACATTCAGTACTTC. Amino acid sequence: CASSEISAAKNIQYF.

This clone was observed a handful of times. This sequence is one base from a far larger clone and is likely a read error. The rearrangement uses TRBV4-3 and TRBJ2-7; 9 positions match TRBD2. The CDR3 totals 13 residues. Germline loops: CDR1 LGHNA, CDR2 YSLEER. V trimming: 5 bases; J trimming: 3 bases; junction bases outside the gene matches: 2. The CDR3 here is CASSSTSGYEQYF. The DNA for the CDR3 is TGCGCCAGCAGCTCGACTAGCGGCTACGAGCAGTACTTC.

This clone was observed once. Written as DNA, the CDR3 is TGTGCCAGCAGCTTGGCCGGATATGGGAGAGCAACTAATGAAAAACTGTTTTTT. Encoded protein: CASSLAGYGRATNEKLFF. The chain joins TRBV5-6 to TRBJ1-4; D unclear. The length of the CDR3 is 18 residues. CDR1 SGHDT and CDR2 YYEEEE come from the germline V gene. Between the trimmed V and J ends, which lost 0 bases and 0 bases, there was a span of 15 bases.

The chain joins TRBV27 to TRBJ2-2, with 10 bases matching TRBD1. CDR1 is MNHEY and CDR2 is SMNVEV in the germline V gene (reference sequence). J gave up 6 bases and V 7 bases, and 2 bases lay outside the gene matches. The CDR3 runs 13 residues. CDR3 nucleotides: TGTGCCAGCACAGGGACAGGGGCCGGGGAGCTGTTTTTT. This gives the protein CASTGTGAGELFF.

The genes are TRBV12-5 and TRBJ2-1, with 10 positions matching TRBD1. CDR1 is LGHNT, CDR2 FRNRAP, per germline. V gave up 6 bases and J gave up 7 bases; unmatched junction bases: 9. This CDR3 has 15 residues. The CDR3: CASGIGTGVLNEQFF. CDR3 coding DNA: TGTGCTAGTGGGATCGGGACAGGGGTCCTAAATGAGCAGTTCTTC.

This chain connects TRBV30 to TRBJ1-2, with a tentative D call TRBD1 (5 bases). CDR3 size: 13 residues. CDR1 and CDR2 from the germline V gene are GTSNPN and SVGIG (reference sequence). V was pared by 0 bases and J by 7 bases, with 12 bases between. The chain's CDR3 is CAWSVNPRAGYTF. In nucleotides, the CDR3 is TGTGCCTGGAGTGTAAACCCCAGGGCTGGCTACACCTTC.